This T cell receptor beta chain was identified during a study of T cell responses to AZD1222 COVID-19 vaccine. Sequencing used immunoSEQ multiplex PCR; TCRdb keeps in-frame clones, though not all of them. The sample yields roughly 100,000 clones, 75% to 90% seen once. On this clone: Antigen: not known.

Study findings and constraints: Mostly white British, mostly female donors; authors suggested clonal diversity may be underestimated. Spike-specific TCR repertoires showed rising breadth and depth after two AZD1222 doses. Just five to seven people given AZD1222 tested seropositive at baseline. Spike was spanned by vaccine-associated CD4 TCRs, with dominance at 160-218 and 743-854.

Germline-derived CDR1 and CDR2 are SGHNT and YENEEA. Trimming took 0 bases from V and 6 from J, leaving 6 bases between them. This CDR3 has 12 residues. This TCR came from an adult who received the AZD1222 COVID-19 vaccine. The sequences come from peripheral blood, collected 28 days after the second AZD1222 dose. The chain is built from TRBV11-3 and TRBJ2-7; no clear D. The CDR3 region is CASSLDRGEQYF. The CDR3 region has the DNA TGTGCCAGCAGCTTAGATCGAGGCGAGCAGTACTTC.